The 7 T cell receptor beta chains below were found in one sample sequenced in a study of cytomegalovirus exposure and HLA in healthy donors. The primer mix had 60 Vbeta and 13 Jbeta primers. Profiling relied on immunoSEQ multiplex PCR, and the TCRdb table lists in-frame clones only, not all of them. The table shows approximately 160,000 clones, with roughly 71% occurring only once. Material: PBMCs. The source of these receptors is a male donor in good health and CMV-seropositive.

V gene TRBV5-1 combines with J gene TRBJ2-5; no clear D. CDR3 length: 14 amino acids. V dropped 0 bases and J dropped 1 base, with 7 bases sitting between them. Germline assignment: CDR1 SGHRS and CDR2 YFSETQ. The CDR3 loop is CASSLGRIQETQYF. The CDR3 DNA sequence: TGCGCCAGCAGCTTGGGGCGGATCCAAGAGACCCAGTACTTC.

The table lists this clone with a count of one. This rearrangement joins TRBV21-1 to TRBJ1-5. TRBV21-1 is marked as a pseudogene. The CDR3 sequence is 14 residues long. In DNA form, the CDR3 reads TGTGCCAGCAGCAAAAAAGAGGGCATTCAGCCCCAGCATTTT. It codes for CASSKKEGIQPQHF.

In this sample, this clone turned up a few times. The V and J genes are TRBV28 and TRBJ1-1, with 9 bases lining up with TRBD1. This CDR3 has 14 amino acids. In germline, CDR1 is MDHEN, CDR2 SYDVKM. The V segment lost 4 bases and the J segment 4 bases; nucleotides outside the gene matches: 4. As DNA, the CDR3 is TGTGCCAGCAGTTGGGACAGGGTAGCCACTGAAGCTTTCTTT. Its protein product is CASSWDRVATEAFF.

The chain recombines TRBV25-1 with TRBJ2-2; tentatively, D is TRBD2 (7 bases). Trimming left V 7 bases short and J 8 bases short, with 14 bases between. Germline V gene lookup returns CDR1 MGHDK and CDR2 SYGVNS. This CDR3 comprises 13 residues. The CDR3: CASNGRGAGELFF. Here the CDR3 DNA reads TGTGCCAGCAATGGGAGGGGGGCTGGGGAGCTGTTTTTT.

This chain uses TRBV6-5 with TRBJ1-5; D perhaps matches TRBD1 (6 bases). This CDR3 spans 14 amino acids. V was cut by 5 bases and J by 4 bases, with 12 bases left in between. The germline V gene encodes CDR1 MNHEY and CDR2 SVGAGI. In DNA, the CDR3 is TGTGCCAGCAGTGAACAGGGCCCGAATCAGCCCCAGCATTTT. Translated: CASSEQGPNQPQHF.

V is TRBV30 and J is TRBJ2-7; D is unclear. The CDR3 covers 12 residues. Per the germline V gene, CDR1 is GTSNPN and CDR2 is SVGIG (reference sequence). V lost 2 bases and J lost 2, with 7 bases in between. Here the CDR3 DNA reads TGTGCCTGGAGTTCCACACCCTACGAGCAGTACTTC. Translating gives CAWSSTPYEQYF.

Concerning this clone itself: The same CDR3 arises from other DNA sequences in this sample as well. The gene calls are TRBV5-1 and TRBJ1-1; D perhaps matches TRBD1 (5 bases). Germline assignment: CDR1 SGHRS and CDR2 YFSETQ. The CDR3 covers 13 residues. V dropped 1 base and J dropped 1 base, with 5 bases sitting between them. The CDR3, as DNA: TGCGCCAGCAGCTTGCAGGGGAACACTGAAGCTTTCTTT. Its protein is CASSLQGNTEAFF.